This T cell receptor beta chain comes out of a study of CD8 T cells in Susac syndrome. Regarding the study as a whole: The study's TCR sequencing and HLA analysis covered a relatively small number of individuals, and the study acknowledged this. Clonal expansion of CD8+ cells in Susac peaked in TEMRA cells (and in active patients).

The V gene lost 7 bases and the J gene lost 5 bases, with 15 bases spanning the gap. The CDR3 consists of 13 residues. A note on this clonotype: Its antigen is undetermined.

The RNA input was roughly 0.5 to 1 ug, and it was reverse transcribed with random hexamers. Amplification of TCR beta CDR3 used immunoSEQ multiplex PCR across 54 Vbeta and 13 Jbeta. TCRdb reanalysed the immunoSEQ multiplex PCR reads using MiXCR and keeps one entry per CDR3 protein. The sample has about 120,000 distinct CDR3 sequences, roughly 94% seen once. The TCR originated in a human donor with Susac syndrome. Sequenced input: CD8+ T cells from PBMCs. The chain recombines TRBV12-3 or TRBV12-4 with TRBJ2-7; D possibly matches TRBD1 or TRBD2 (6 bases each). In DNA form, the CDR3 reads TGTGCCAGCAAACCCGGGGGCCTTAACGAGCAGTACTTC. It translates to CASKPGGLNEQYF.